This T cell receptor (beta chain) was profiled in a study of blood T cells in healthy people across ages. Findings of the study overall: Diversity of TCR beta correlated strongly with naive T cell percentage.

There are many counts of this clonotype. Its specificity is not known. V was cut by 6 bases and J by 3 bases, with 3 bases left in between. This CDR3 spans 10 amino acids. A second about 7 to 11 cycle PCR used barcoded and J-beta primers. From the 5' RACE reads, TCRdb called clonotypes with MiXCR, one entry per CDR3 protein. The data contain roughly 550,000 distinct CDR3 sequences, around 24% of them singletons. These same records also appear under a second study, on T cells of mothers and their children. Turning to that study: The shaping of TCR recombination output by thymic selection is similar in related and unrelated pairs. Slightly higher, non-significant overlap characterized related mother-child pairs relative to unrelated pairs.

The sequence was collected from a boy between 5 and 17 years old in good health. Sequencing used blood. This sequence joins TRBV12-3 or TRBV12-4 and TRBJ2-7; D gene ambiguous. CDR3 loop: CASRGYEQYF. The CDR3 nucleotides read TGTGCCAGCAGGGGCTACGAGCAGTACTTC.